Below are 14 T cell receptor beta chains sequenced from a single sample in a study of shared clonotypes between healthy human individuals. Sequencing used immunoSEQ multiplex PCR; TCRdb keeps in-frame clones, though not all of them. Of 1 million to 1.3 million clones in the sample, 75% to 80% were seen once. Sequencing used memory CD4+ T cells from PBMCs. Subset of the sample: CD45RA-negative fraction. Receptor source: a man between 18 and 29 years old in good health. Some clones in this sample may be carry-over from other donors' samples.

The genes are TRBV2 and TRBJ1-1; weak D call: TRBD1 (5 bases). Per the germline V gene, CDR1 is SNHLY and CDR2 is FYNNEI. The V gene lost 0 bases and the J gene lost 4 bases, with 15 bases spanning the gap. CDR3 length: 16 amino acids. The CDR3 region is CASSEALGDRSTEAFF. The CDR3 DNA sequence: TGTGCCAGCAGTGAAGCGCTCGGGGACCGTAGCACTGAAGCTTTCTTT.

The gene calls are TRBV2 and TRBJ1-5, with D hard to call. Trimming stripped 0 bases from V and 10 bases from J, with 4 bases between. This CDR3 has 11 amino acids. CDR1 SNHLY and CDR2 FYNNEI come from the germline V gene. CDR3: CASSEAAPQHF. In DNA, the CDR3 is TGTGCCAGCAGTGAAGCCGCACCCCAGCATTTT. Looking up the rest from reference TRBV2 and TRBJ1-5 gives the full variable domain: EPEVTQTPSHQVTQMGQEVILRCVPISNHLYFYWYRQILGQKVEFLVSFYNNEISEKSEIFDDQFSVERPDGSNFTLKIRSTKLEDSAMYFCASSEAAPQHFGDGTRLSIL.

The V and J genes are TRBV9 and TRBJ1-1, with unresolved D. There are 13 residues in the CDR3. Germline V lookup: CDR1 SGDLS, CDR2 YYNGEE. V gave up 7 bases and J gave up 5 bases, with 15 bases separating them. The CDR3 here is CASGRPPGTEAFF. CDR3 DNA: TGTGCCAGCGGCCGCCCCCCTGGGACTGAAGCTTTCTTT.

This chain uses TRBV18 with TRBJ1-1; D gene ambiguous. Germline assignment: CDR1 KGHSH and CDR2 LQKENI. V was shortened by 3 bases and J by 2 bases, with 13 bases between the two germline ends. This CDR3 has 15 residues. CDR3 protein: CASSPEVMLNTEAFF. CDR3 bases: TGTGCCAGCTCACCGGAGGTGATGCTCAACACTGAAGCTTTCTTT. The whole variable domain, remainder taken from reference TRBV18 and TRBJ1-1, is NAGVMQNPRHLVRRRGQEARLRCSPMKGHSHVYWYRQLPEEGLKFMVYLQKENIIDESGMPKERFSAEFPKEGPSILRIQQVVRGDSAAYFCASSPEVMLNTEAFFGQGTRLTVV.

The chain employs TRBV6-4 and TRBJ2-2; TRBD2 matches at 14 bases. In germline, CDR1 is MRHNA, CDR2 SNTAGT. J lost 5 bases, V lost 6 bases, and 8 bases had no gene match. The CDR3 is made up of 17 amino acids. The CDR3 protein is CASRQGTSGSGTGELFF. The CDR3 DNA sequence: TGTGCCAGCAGACAAGGGACTAGCGGGAGCGGTACCGGGGAGCTGTTTTTT.

CDR3 sequence (DNA): TGTGCCAGCAGTACAAGGAGCAATCAGCCCCAGCATTTT. Translated, it gives CASSTRSNQPQHF. This chain links TRBV28 with TRBJ1-5; D remains unclear. This CDR3 is 13 amino acids long. With 5 bases removed from V and 1 base from J, the gap between germline ends came to 6 bases. Looked up from germline, CDR1 is MDHEN and CDR2 is SYDVKM.

This clone was seen ten or more times. This sequence joins TRBV5-1 and TRBJ2-7; either TRBD1 or TRBD2 may fit D (5 bases each). V was shortened by 0 bases and J by 9 bases, with 10 bases between the two germline ends. This CDR3 contains 12 residues. CDR1 and CDR2 from the germline V gene are SGHRS and YFSETQ. The CDR3 region is CASSLEQEVQYF. CDR3 in DNA: TGCGCCAGCAGCTTGGAACAGGAGGTGCAGTACTTC.

The chain uses TRBV18 and TRBJ2-3; 8 bases are a match to TRBD2. This CDR3 has 16 residues. Germline assignment: CDR1 KGHSH and CDR2 LQKENI. V dropped 6 bases and J dropped 2; count of bases not matched to a gene: 10. The CDR3 sequence is CASSPEIAGPTDTQYF. The CDR3 nucleotides are TGTGCCAGCTCTCCTGAAATAGCGGGACCCACAGATACGCAGTATTTT.

The gene calls are TRBV7-3 and TRBJ2-3; 8 positions match TRBD2. V trimming: 5 bases; J trimming: 2 bases; junction bases outside the gene matches: 6. CDR3 length: 15 amino acids. Germline V gene data show CDR1 as SGHTA and CDR2 as FQGTGA. CDR3 DNA: TGTGCCAGCAGCCGTACTAGCGGAAACACAGATACGCAGTATTTT. Residues: CASSRTSGNTDTQYF. Filled out from reference TRBV7-3 and TRBJ2-3, the complete variable domain reads GAGVSQTPSNKVTEKGKYVELRCDPISGHTALYWYRQSLGQGPEFLIYFQGTGAADDSGLPNDRFFAVRPEGSVSTLKIQRTERGDSAVYLCASSRTSGNTDTQYFGPGTRLTVL.

Only one count was recorded for this clone. The chain recombines TRBV6-1 with TRBJ2-5; 8 bases align to TRBD2. This CDR3 contains 13 residues. Germline V gene data show CDR1 as MNHNS and CDR2 as SASEGT. The V segment lost 5 bases and the J segment 3 bases; nucleotides outside the gene matches: 2. DNA for the CDR3: TGTGCCAGCAGTAGAGCGGGAGAAGAGACCCAGTACTTC. The encoded protein is CASSRAGEETQYF.

This clone was counted at least ten times. This specimen includes other DNA sequences encoding the same CDR3. The gene calls are TRBV2 and TRBJ1-1; TRBD1 might be the D (5 bases). Germline V lookup: CDR1 SNHLY, CDR2 FYNNEI. The CDR3 runs 14 residues. With 7 bases removed from V and 1 base from J, the gap between germline ends came to 13 bases. The CDR3 nucleotides read TGTGCCAGCAAGGGGCGCGAAAGGAACACTGAAGCTTTCTTT. It specifies CASKGRERNTEAFF.

V gene TRBV14 combines with J gene TRBJ1-2; D unclear. This CDR3 is built from 14 residues. V dropped 6 bases and J dropped 3 bases, with 14 bases sitting between them. In germline, CDR1 is SGHDN, CDR2 FVKESK. CDR3 DNA: TGTGCCAGCAGTACCTACAAACGCGACTATGGCTACACCTTC. It translates to CASSTYKRDYGYTF.

The rearrangement joins TRBV6-1 to TRBJ1-1; D unclear. The CDR3 sequence is 12 residues long. Trimming removed 0 bases from V and 11 bases from J, with 10 bases in between. CDR1 and CDR2 from the germline V gene are MNHNS and SASEGT. The CDR3 DNA reads TGTGCCAGCAGTGAAGCCCCGGGGATTGCTTTCTTT. It is translated as CASSEAPGIAFF.

There are a few counts of this clone. This likely reflects a read error, since a far larger clone is one base away. Other DNA sequences from this sample encode an identical CDR3 as well. The V and J genes are TRBV11-3 and TRBJ2-3; D not certain. V was clipped by 4 bases and J by 2 bases, with 4 bases between them. The germline V gene encodes CDR1 SGHNT and CDR2 YENEEA. This CDR3 is 12 amino acids long. For the CDR3, the DNA is TGTGCCAGCAGCTCAAACACAGATACGCAGTATTTT. Encoded protein: CASSSNTDTQYF. Drawing the rest from reference TRBV11-3 and TRBJ2-3, the complete variable domain is EAGVVQSPRYKIIEKKQPVAFWCNPISGHNTLYWYLQNLGQGPELLIRYENEEAVDDSQLPKDRFSAERLKGVDSTLKIQPAELGDSAVYLCASSSNTDTQYFGPGTRLTVL.